The 32 T cell receptor beta chains below come from one sample, sequenced in a study of cytomegalovirus exposure and HLA in healthy donors (dated by TCRdb to about 2017). Library prep was done by the immunoSEQ multiplex PCR assay. The multiplex PCR relied on a mix of 60 forward primers for TCR Vbeta segments and 13 reverse primers for TCR Jbeta segments. TCRdb mirrors the immuneACCESS table, restricted to in-frame sequences. Some clones are absent from its copies; in checked studies, under half trace to an unresolved V gene, and the reason for the others is unknown. This sample is represented by 100,000 to 150,000 clones; roughly 86% of them were singletons. Roughly 1.8% of the sample lies in the top ten. The sample consisted of PBMCs. The receptors here all came from a man between 18 and 35 years old in good health and CMV-seronegative.

The rearrangement joins TRBV15 to TRBJ1-1; D possibly corresponds to TRBD1 (5 bases). Germline CDR1 LNHNV, CDR2 YYDKDF (reference sequence). Trimming pared 1 base from V and 5 bases from J, leaving 11 bases between. The CDR3 sequence is 14 residues long. The CDR3 sequence: CATSRGGVGTEAFF. The DNA for the CDR3 is TGTGCCACCAGCAGAGGGGGGGTTGGGACTGAAGCTTTCTTT.

The chain couples TRBV5-1 to TRBJ1-2, with 9 nucleotides matching TRBD1. Trimming at V came to 1 base and at J to 8 bases, leaving 6 bases not matched to a gene. This CDR3 has 14 residues. Germline assignment: CDR1 SGHRS and CDR2 YFSETQ. This CDR3 reads CASSLLGDRDGYTF. DNA of the CDR3: TGCGCCAGCAGCTTGTTGGGGGACAGGGACGGCTACACCTTC.

Written as DNA, the CDR3 is TGTGCCAGCAGTGAAAGACAGATCGTTAACTCACCCCTCCACTTT. This translates into CASSERQIVNSPLHF. The J gene is TRBJ1-6, the V gene TRBV2; weak D call: TRBD1 (5 bases). V was shortened by 2 bases and J by 10 bases, with 15 bases between the two germline ends. The CDR3 spans 15 residues. Germline assignment: CDR1 SNHLY and CDR2 FYNNEI.

Written as DNA, the CDR3 is TGTGCCAGCAGAGAGACAGGGGAGAACTATGGCTACACCTTC. Amino acids: CASRETGENYGYTF. The J gene is TRBJ1-2, the V gene TRBV25-1, with 8 bases that match TRBD1. Trimming at V came to 6 bases and at J to 2 bases, leaving 5 bases not matched to a gene. Germline lookup yields CDR1 MGHDK and CDR2 SYGVNS. CDR3 length: 14 residues.

The chain links TRBV7-9 to TRBJ1-2, with 7 bases aligning to TRBD1. The CDR3 is 16 amino acids. The germline gives CDR1 SEHNR, CDR2 FQNEAQ (reference sequence). V lost 0 bases and J lost 6; bases outside the gene matches: 10. The CDR3 here is CASSLAGDRWGNGYTF. CDR3 DNA: TGTGCCAGCAGCTTAGCAGGGGACAGATGGGGCAATGGCTACACCTTC.

The V call is TRBV10-3, the J call TRBJ1-2; perhaps TRBD1 as D (6 bases). The CDR3 extends over 13 amino acids. The germline V gene has CDR1 ENHRY and CDR2 SYGVKD. Trimming took 6 bases from V and 2 from J, leaving 10 bases between them. The chain's CDR3 is CAIRDSRNYGYTF. CDR3 sequence (DNA): TGTGCCATCAGGGACAGTCGGAACTATGGCTACACCTTC.

This clone was recorded a few times. The chain links TRBV11-2 to TRBJ1-1; 7 bases line up with TRBD1. This CDR3 region has 12 residues. J lost 6 bases, V lost 5 bases, and 3 bases had no gene match. Per germline, CDR1 SGHAT and CDR2 FQNNGV. The CDR3 protein is CASSPGQSEAFF. CDR3 in DNA: TGTGCCAGCAGCCCGGGACAGTCTGAAGCTTTCTTT.

The chain uses TRBV7-9 and TRBJ2-1; D remains unclear. There are 12 residues in the CDR3. Germline values: CDR1 SEHNR, CDR2 FQNEAQ (reference sequence). V lost 2 bases and J lost 10, with 9 bases in between. CDR3 DNA: TGTGCCAGCAGCTTAAGTCCCCAGGAGCAGTTCTTC. Translation gives CASSLSPQEQFF.

This clone was observed a handful of times. The rearrangement joins TRBV4-1 to TRBJ2-5; 9 nucleotides align to TRBD2. Germline loops: CDR1 MGHRA, CDR2 YSYEKL. J lost 5 bases, V lost 1 base, and 8 bases had no gene match. This CDR3 comprises 16 residues. CDR3 DNA: TGCGCCAGCAGCCAAGCGGGGCGGGGGGGAGGGGAGACCCAGTACTTC. Translated, it gives CASSQAGRGGGETQYF.

The V and J genes are TRBV9 and TRBJ2-3, with 10 bases matching TRBD2. V shed 4 bases, J shed 2 bases, and the junction held 13 bases outside the gene matches. The germline gives CDR1 SGDLS, CDR2 YYNGEE. The CDR3 is 18 residues long. CDR3 sequence (DNA): TGTGCCAGCAGCACCTGGGGGCTAGCGGGGGAACCCACAGATACGCAGTATTTT. Translated: CASSTWGLAGEPTDTQYF.

The V call is TRBV7-9, the J call TRBJ1-6; 8 bases map to TRBD1. The length of the CDR3 is 18 residues. The ends lost 1 base at V and 4 bases at J; junction bases unmatched: 9. Per germline, CDR1 SEHNR and CDR2 FQNEAQ (reference sequence). DNA of the CDR3: TGTGCCAGCAGCTTAGACCAGGGACAGGCTAATTATAATTCACCCCTCCACTTT. Its translation is CASSLDQGQANYNSPLHF.

The chain joins TRBV2 to TRBJ1-6; 9 bases align to TRBD1. V was pared by 2 bases and J by 9 bases, with 5 bases of the junction left unmatched. CDR3 length: 15 residues. Germline loops: CDR1 SNHLY, CDR2 FYNNEI. The CDR3 loop is CASSELGQGGSPLHF. The CDR3 region has the DNA TGTGCCAGCAGTGAATTGGGACAGGGCGGTTCACCCCTCCACTTT.

A few counts support this clone. The V call is TRBV6-5, the J call TRBJ2-3; D gene ambiguous. The CDR3 runs to 14 residues. CDR1 MNHEY and CDR2 SVGAGI come from the germline V gene. The V and J ends lost 3 bases and 6 bases respectively, with 13 bases between them. The CDR3 sequence: CASSYERFTDTQYF. The CDR3, as DNA: TGTGCCAGCAGTTATGAGAGGTTCACGGATACGCAGTATTTT.

This clone was observed once. The chain is built from TRBV5-5 and TRBJ1-1, with 8 bases aligning to TRBD1. V shed 2 bases and J 1 base; nucleotides not matched to a gene: 1. The CDR3 is made up of 14 amino acids. Germline CDR1 reads SGHKS; CDR2 reads YYEKEE (reference sequence). The CDR3 spells CASSFGTGNTEAFF. The CDR3 region has the DNA TGTGCCAGCAGCTTCGGGACAGGGAACACTGAAGCTTTCTTT.

This clone turned up a few times. V is TRBV25-1 and J is TRBJ1-3; D is ambiguous. CDR3 length: 16 amino acids. V lost 2 bases and J 8 bases, leaving 19 bases between the germline ends. The V gene's germline CDR1 is MGHDK and CDR2 SYGVNS. In DNA, the CDR3 is TGTGCCAGCAGTGAACCCCTCGGCCAAACGGCGGACACCATATATTTT. Protein product: CASSEPLGQTADTIYF.

V is TRBV7-2 and J is TRBJ1-1; D unclear. The CDR3 contains 15 residues. CDR1 SGHTA and CDR2 FQGNSA come from the germline V gene. V was pared by 4 bases and J by 5 bases, with 17 bases between. CDR3 protein: CASSSSSGGRTEAFF. The DNA of the CDR3 is TGTGCCAGCAGCTCCAGTTCGGGAGGACGGACTGAAGCTTTCTTT. Supplemented by reference TRBV7-2 and TRBJ1-1, the full variable domain reads GAGVSQSPSNKVTEKGKDVELRCDPISGHTALYWYRQSLGQGLEFLIYFQGNSAPDKSGLPSDRFSAERTGGSVSTLTIQRTQQEDSAVYLCASSSSSGGRTEAFFGQGTRLTVV.

This chain links TRBV2 with TRBJ2-5, with D possibly TRBD2 on 6 matching bases. Judging by the DNA end, TRBJ2-7 fits better; the J call may be wrong. The germline CDR1 and CDR2 sequences are SNHLY and FYNNEI. CDR3 length: 15 residues. The CDR3 sequence is CASRTPGGREYEQYF. CDR3 DNA: TGTGCCAGCAGGACCCCCGGGGGACGCGAGTACGAGCAGTACTTC.

The chain recombines TRBV27 with TRBJ2-7; possible D gene TRBD1, 5 bases. Deletions cut 3 bases from V and 5 bases from J, with 8 bases between. Germline V gene data show CDR1 as MNHEY and CDR2 as SMNVEV (reference sequence). The CDR3 extends over 12 amino acids. The CDR3 reads CASSLSGNEQYF. DNA for the CDR3: TGTGCCAGCAGTTTGTCAGGGAACGAGCAGTACTTC.

The chain links TRBV7-3 to TRBJ1-5; possible D gene TRBD1, 6 bases. Per germline, CDR1 SGHTA and CDR2 FQGTGA. This CDR3 has 13 residues. Trimming pared 8 bases from V and 7 bases from J, leaving 15 bases between. The CDR3 is CASADRGGQPQHF. The CDR3 coding sequence is TGTGCCAGCGCCGATAGGGGGGGGCAGCCCCAGCATTTT. Using reference TRBV7-3 and TRBJ1-5 for the parts outside the CDR3, the full variable domain is GAGVSQTPSNKVTEKGKYVELRCDPISGHTALYWYRQSLGQGPEFLIYFQGTGAADDSGLPNDRFFAVRPEGSVSTLKIQRTERGDSAVYLCASADRGGQPQHFGDGTRLSIL.

This chain connects TRBV14 to TRBJ2-3; 7 bases align to TRBD1. The CDR3 extends over 16 amino acids. Trimming cost V 4 bases and J 1 base; bases outside gene matches: 8. In germline, CDR1 is SGHDN, CDR2 FVKESK. The CDR3: CASSLSRGLGTDTQYF. The CDR3 nucleotides are TGTGCCAGCAGCCTATCAAGGGGGCTCGGCACAGATACGCAGTATTTT. The variable domain in full, with the rest retrieved from reference TRBV14 and TRBJ2-3, is EAGVTQFPSHSVIEKGQTVTLRCDPISGHDNLYWYRRVMGKEIKFLLHFVKESKQDESGMPNNRFLAERTGGTYSTLKVQPAELEDSGVYFCASSLSRGLGTDTQYFGPGTRLTVL.

This clone was picked up a small number of times. V gene TRBV6-1 combines with J gene TRBJ2-7; 10 positions match TRBD1. Germline CDR1 and CDR2: MNHNS and SASEGT. This CDR3 has 15 residues. With V trimmed by 5 bases and J by 3 bases, 7 bases remained unmatched. CDR3 loop: CASSRTGTGDYEQYF. CDR3 coding DNA: TGTGCCAGCAGTCGGACCGGGACAGGGGACTACGAGCAGTACTTC.

The CDR3, as DNA: TGTGCCAGCAGTTTGGGACAGCCATACGAGCAGTACTTC. As protein: CASSLGQPYEQYF. The V and J genes are TRBV27 and TRBJ2-7; 7 bases agree with TRBD1. There are 13 residues in the CDR3. V dropped 3 bases and J dropped 4; count of bases not matched to a gene: 3. In germline, CDR1 is MNHEY, CDR2 SMNVEV (reference sequence).

This sequence joins TRBV7-2 and TRBJ2-5; D perhaps matches TRBD2 (5 bases). The better agreement between TRBJ2-7 and the DNA end casts doubt on the J call. The CDR3 contains 15 residues. Germline V CDR1 and CDR2: SGHTA, FQGNSA. CDR3: CASSPDYQNFYEQYF. The CDR3 nucleotides read TGTGCCAGCAGCCCCGACTACCAAAACTTCTACGAGCAGTACTTC.

V usage is TRBV29-1 and J usage is TRBJ1-1, with TRBD1 as a possible D gene (6 bases). CDR1 is SQVTM and CDR2 is ANQGSEA in the germline V gene. This CDR3 region has 14 residues. Trimming pared 6 bases from V and 0 bases from J, leaving 14 bases between. In DNA form, the CDR3 reads TGCAGCGTACAGGGTTTAAGGTTGAACACTGAAGCTTTCTTT. Its protein product is CSVQGLRLNTEAFF.

The V and J genes are TRBV5-1 and TRBJ2-3, with TRBD2 as a possible D gene (6 bases). Trimming took off 2 bases at V and 2 bases at J, with 15 bases between the two ends. The CDR3 is 16 residues long. Germline assignment: CDR1 SGHRS and CDR2 YFSETQ. In DNA form, the CDR3 reads TGCGCCAGCAGCTTTCCTGGCGGGGACTTCACAGATACGCAGTATTTT. Its protein product is CASSFPGGDFTDTQYF.

The gene calls are TRBV6-5 and TRBJ2-3, with 13 bases fitting TRBD2. The germline gives CDR1 MNHEY, CDR2 SVGAGI. V trimming: 6 bases; J trimming: 6 bases; junction bases outside the gene matches: 6. This CDR3 has 15 amino acids. The CDR3 DNA sequence: TGTGCCAGCAGACAACTAGCGGGGGGGTCGGATACGCAGTATTTT. It is translated as CASRQLAGGSDTQYF.

The chain joins TRBV10-3 to TRBJ1-1; 8 positions match TRBD1. Germline CDR1 is ENHRY and CDR2 is SYGVKD. The CDR3 is made up of 14 amino acids. J lost 5 bases, V lost 2 bases, and 4 bases had no gene match. CDR3 DNA: TGTGCCATCAGTGAGGGGCGGACAGGGACTGAAGCTTTCTTT. Protein sequence: CAISEGRTGTEAFF.

V is TRBV5-6 and J is TRBJ2-2; D might be TRBD2 (5 bases). Looked up from germline, CDR1 is SGHDT and CDR2 is YYEEEE. The CDR3 loop spans 15 amino acids. V lost 1 base to trimming and J lost 6 bases, with 13 bases between them. CDR3 nucleotide sequence: TGTGCCAGCAGCTTGCTAGAGGGCAACTCCGGGGAGCTGTTTTTT. This gives the protein CASSLLEGNSGELFF.

J is TRBJ1-5 and V is TRBV7-2; 7 bases match TRBD1. The CDR3 contains 16 residues. CDR1 is SGHTA and CDR2 is FQGNSA in the germline V gene. J gave up 2 bases and V 2 bases, and 6 bases lay outside the gene matches. CDR3 nucleotide sequence: TGTGCCAGCAGCTTAAAGGAGGGGGCAGGCAATCAGCCCCAGCATTTT. Protein: CASSLKEGAGNQPQHF.

The rearrangement links TRBV18 to TRBJ1-1; no clear D. Germline values: CDR1 KGHSH, CDR2 LQKENI. V was trimmed by 5 bases and J by 8 bases, leaving 15 bases between them. The CDR3 totals 13 residues. CDR3 nucleotide sequence: TGTGCCAGCTCATCGAGTTGGGCCGAAGAAGCTTTCTTT. Encoded protein: CASSSSWAEEAFF.

V is TRBV11-3 and J is TRBJ2-2; perhaps TRBD2 as D (7 bases). This CDR3 has 15 amino acids. CDR1 is SGHNT and CDR2 is YENEEA in the germline V gene. Trimming removed 5 bases at V and 7 bases at J, with 17 bases between. CDR3 sequence reads: CASSHEGGGSGELFF. The CDR3 DNA sequence: TGTGCCAGCAGCCACGAGGGGGGGGGTAGCGGGGAGCTGTTTTTT.

This chain joins TRBV27 and TRBJ1-1, with 8 bases that match TRBD1. CDR3 size: 13 residues. The V and J ends lost 4 bases and 5 bases, in that order; junction bases with no gene match: 3. CDR1 is MNHEY, CDR2 SMNVEV, per germline (reference sequence). The CDR3 nucleotides read TGTGCCAGCAGTTGGACAGGGAGAACTGAAGCTTTCTTT. This sequence encodes CASSWTGRTEAFF.